A selection of T cell receptor beta chains follows, all from one sample in a study of T cell changes during pregnancy in multiple sclerosis. Generated by immunoSEQ multiplex PCR, the TCRdb table keeps only in-frame clones and is missing some. The table has over 65,000 clones, approximately 91% seen once. The sequences come from peripheral blood, collected in the first trimester of pregnancy. Receptors were obtained from a female donor with multiple sclerosis, enrolled in a pregnancy study. The CDR3 runs from the conserved cysteine through the conserved F or W. D genes are given only for firm matches. Expanded clones are given a class, and other clones once, few, many or no size at all.

TRBV6-1	few	TRBJ1-2	TRBD1	CASSEATGGYGYTF	TGTGCCAGCAGTGAAGCGACAGGGGGCTATGGCTACACCTTC
TRBV5-1	-	TRBJ2-5	TRBD1	CASSLGDRGRETQYF	TGCGCCAGCAGCTTGGGGGACAGGGGTCGAGAGACCCAGTACTTC
TRBV2	-	TRBJ1-5	TRBD1	CASSGMAGGKNQPQHF	TGTGCCAGCAGTGGTATGGCAGGGGGCAAAAATCAGCCCCAGCATTTT
TRBV6-6	-	TRBJ2-7	TRBD1	CASRSTGTGSSEQYF	TGTGCCAGCAGGTCCACCGGGACAGGGTCTAGCGAGCAGTACTTC
TRBV6-1	-	TRBJ2-5	-	CASSVPGRETQYF	TGTGCCAGCAGTGTGCCAGGGCGAGAGACCCAGTACTTC
TRBV7-3	-	TRBJ1-6	TRBD1	CASSLTGNSPLHF	TGTGCCAGCAGCCTGACAGGGAATTCACCCCTCCACTTT
TRBV18	-	TRBJ2-3	TRBD2	CASSPTSGGAKDTQYF	TGTGCCAGCTCACCCACTAGCGGGGGGGCAAAGGATACGCAGTATTTT
TRBV27	few	TRBJ1-6	-	CASSIRTGYNSPLHF	TGTGCCAGCAGTATAAGGACGGGGTATAATTCACCCCTCCACTTT
TRBV19	-	TRBJ2-7	TRBD1	CASSKGQGGAYEQYF	TGTGCCAGTAGTAAAGGACAGGGTGGGGCCTACGAGCAGTACTTC
TRBV10-3	-	TRBJ2-1	TRBD2	CAISESEREGNEQFF	TGTGCCATCAGTGAGTCTGAGCGGGAGGGGAATGAGCAGTTCTTC
TRBV11-3	-	TRBJ1-2	-	CASSPESSYGYTF	TGTGCCAGCAGCCCCGAAAGTAGCTATGGCTACACCTTC
TRBV27	-	TRBJ2-7	TRBD2	CASSRTSGGYEQYF	TGTGCCAGCAGTCGGACTAGCGGGGGCTACGAGCAGTACTTC
TRBV10-3	few	TRBJ1-2	-	CAISETAVTYGYTF	TGTGCCATCAGTGAGACAGCCGTGACCTATGGCTACACCTTC
TRBV27	-	TRBJ2-1	TRBD2	CASSFSGRVNEQFF	TGTGCCAGCAGTTTCAGCGGGAGGGTCAATGAGCAGTTCTTC
TRBV7-6	-	TRBJ1-3	TRBD1	CASSRSGGSGNTIYF	TGTGCCAGCAGCCGATCAGGGGGCTCTGGAAACACCATATATTTT
TRBV11-3	once	TRBJ2-4	-	CASSLDSILAKNIQYF	TGTGCCAGCAGCTTAGATAGCATTCTAGCCAAAAACATTCAGTACTTC
TRBV7-2	-	TRBJ2-3	TRBD2	CAREIAGVLGDTQYF	TGTGCCAGAGAAATAGCGGGCGTACTTGGAGATACGCAGTATTTT
TRBV11-3	-	TRBJ2-3	TRBD2	CASSLLSGAGTDTQYF	TGTGCCAGCAGCTTACTTAGCGGAGCGGGGACAGATACGCAGTATTTT
TRBV28	-	TRBJ1-3	-	CASSLTGGSGNTIYF	TGTGCCAGCAGTCTAACCGGGGGATCTGGAAACACCATATATTTT
TRBV5-6	-	TRBJ2-7	-	CASSSLLTAARSYEQYF	TGTGCCAGCAGCTCGCTCCTGACAGCTGCCCGCTCCTACGAGCAGTACTTC
TRBV2	-	TRBJ1-2	-	CASSEIEAGVYGYTF	TGTGCCAGCAGTGAAATCGAGGCGGGGGTATACGGCTACACCTTC
TRBV9	-	TRBJ2-1	-	CASSGKGLDYNEQFF	TGTGCCAGCAGCGGCAAGGGACTGGACTACAATGAGCAGTTCTTC
TRBV11-2	-	TRBJ2-5	-	CASSPLMQETQYF	TGTGCCAGCAGCCCACTAATGCAAGAGACCCAGTACTTC
TRBV28	few	TRBJ1-1	-	CASSGTKGFQAFF	TGTGCCAGCAGCGGGACAAAGGGATTCCAAGCTTTCTTT
TRBV7-6	-	TRBJ2-7	TRBD1	CASSSGTGISYEEQYF	TGTGCCAGCAGCTCCGGGACAGGGATATCCTACGAGGAGCAGTACTTC
TRBV19	once	TRBJ2-4	-	CASSITGRIQYF	TGTGCCAGTAGTATCACAGGGCGGATTCAGTACTTC
TRBV11-1	-	TRBJ2-2	TRBD2	CASSLLLAGATGELFF	TGTGCCAGCAGCTTATTACTAGCGGGGGCCACCGGGGAGCTGTTTTTT
TRBV9	-	TRBJ1-3	TRBD1	CASSVNRGLSGNTIYF	TGTGCCAGCAGCGTCAACAGGGGACTCTCTGGAAACACCATATATTTT
TRBV6-1	-	TRBJ2-7	TRBD2	CASSPLAGPAYEQYF	TGTGCCAGCAGTCCCCTAGCGGGGCCGGCCTACGAGCAGTACTTC
TRBV6-1	-	TRBJ2-7	TRBD1	CASSVPSGPGQGTYEQYF	TGTGCCAGCAGTGTACCCAGCGGGCCGGGACAGGGTACCTACGAGCAGTACTTC
TRBV4-1	-	TRBJ2-3	-	CASSYTDTQYF	TGCGCCAGCAGCTACACAGATACGCAGTATTTT
TRBV28	-	TRBJ2-3	-	CASSLREFGTDTQYF	TGTGCCAGCAGTTTAAGGGAGTTCGGCACAGATACGCAGTATTTT
TRBV25-1	-	TRBJ2-1	-	CASIGNNEQFF	TGTGCCAGCATCGGGAACAATGAGCAGTTCTTC
TRBV7-9	-	TRBJ1-1	-	CASSPGRGNTEAFF	TGTGCCAGCAGCCCAGGGAGGGGGAACACTGAAGCTTTCTTT
TRBV5-1	-	TRBJ2-7	TRBD2	CASSLVGGRAGDSYEQYF	TGCGCCAGCAGCTTGGTCGGGGGTCGGGCGGGAGACTCCTACGAGCAGTACTTC
TRBV7-9	-	TRBJ2-5	TRBD1	CASSLWDREETQYF	TGTGCCAGCAGCTTGTGGGACAGGGAAGAGACCCAGTACTTC
TRBV6-5	-	TRBJ2-2	TRBD1	CASSPIQGPTGELFF	TGTGCCAGCAGCCCTATACAGGGGCCCACCGGGGAGCTGTTTTTT
TRBV5-6	-	TRBJ2-3	-	CASSLSFGVAGTDTQYF	TGTGCCAGCAGCTTGAGTTTCGGAGTAGCCGGCACAGATACGCAGTATTTT